The rows below give T cell receptor beta chains drawn from one sample of a study of control samples from healthy donors and cancer patients. TCRdb's table, derived via immunoSEQ multiplex PCR, lists solely in-frame clones and lacks some. The data show about 82,000 clones, with 94% seen just once and 4.8% held by the top ten. The material sequenced was blood. The receptors derive from a woman aged 18-29 years in good health. Each CDR3 is given with its conserved first and last residue. The D gene is left open where the match is weak. Size is omitted from some rows. Given values are once, few, many or a class for expanded clones.

size	V	D	J	DNA	CDR3
-	TRBV6-1	TRBD2	TRBJ2-1	TGTGCCAGTAGTGAATACCCGTTACTAGCGGGAGGGCCCTATGAGCAGTTCTTC	CASSEYPLLAGGPYEQFF
-	TRBV7-8	TRBD1	TRBJ1-2	TGTGCCAGCAGCTTACTCTACAGGGGGGACGTAAATGGCTACACCTTC	CASSLLYRGDVNGYTF
once	TRBV2	TRBD1	TRBJ2-7	TGTGCCAGCAGAACAGGGGGAAACGAGCAGTACTTC	CASRTGGNEQYF
-	TRBV7-2	-	TRBJ1-3	TGTGCCAGCAGCCCCAGGGCCTACTCTGGAAACACCATATATTTT	CASSPRAYSGNTIYF
-	TRBV7-6	-	TRBJ1-2	TGTGCCAGCAGCCCCTTAGCTGGGACCGACCCCTATGGCTACACCTTC	CASSPLAGTDPYGYTF
-	TRBV11-3	-	TRBJ2-6	TGTGCCAGCAGCTTTCTTAGTCTCTCTGGGGCCAACGTCCTGACTTTC	CASSFLSLSGANVLTF
-	TRBV11-2	-	TRBJ1-3	TGTGCCAGCAGCATAACGGGAAACACCATATATTTT	CASSITGNTIYF
once	TRBV19	-	TRBJ2-7	TGTGCCAGTAGTATAGATTGGAGGTACGAGCAGTACTTC	CASSIDWRYEQYF
-	TRBV18	TRBD1	TRBJ2-1	TGTGCCAGCTCACCGCAACCGGGACAGAGAAGCTCCTACAATGAGCAGTTCTTC	CASSPQPGQRSSYNEQFF
-	TRBV28	-	TRBJ1-6	TGTGCCAGCAGTTCGACTATGGGGGGCGGGGATTCACCCCTCCACTTT	CASSSTMGGGDSPLHF
-	TRBV9	-	TRBJ2-6	TGTGCCAGCAGCGAAGGCTCTGGGGCCAACGTCCTGACTTTC	CASSEGSGANVLTF
-	TRBV18	-	TRBJ1-4	TGTGCCAGCTCCTTTGGAGGGACTCGAGCTAATGAAAAACTGTTTTTT	CASSFGGTRANEKLFF
-	TRBV6-1	-	TRBJ2-1	TGTGCCAGCAGTGAATCCCGGGACTCGTTTATAATTTACAATGAGCAGTTCTTC	CASSESRDSFIIYNEQFF
-	TRBV10-3	-	TRBJ1-5	TGTGCCATCACCCCCGACGGTAATCAGCCCCAGCATTTT	CAITPDGNQPQHF
-	TRBV2	-	TRBJ2-7	TGTGCCAGCAGTGAAGGGACAGCCTCCCCTGACGAGCAGTACTTC	CASSEGTASPDEQYF
-	TRBV5-6	-	TRBJ2-3	TGTGCCAGCAGCTTGTTGGCAGGCGCCCGCGCTCACACAGATACGCAGTATTTT	CASSLLAGARAHTDTQYF
once	TRBV11-2	-	TRBJ2-3	TGTGCCAGCAGCTTAGGGGGACACCTCACAGATACGCAGTATTTT	CASSLGGHLTDTQYF
few	TRBV5-4	-	TRBJ1-1	TGTGCCAGCAGCTTGAAGGGGGTGGCTGAAGCTTTCTTT	CASSLKGVAEAFF
-	TRBV6-1	-	TRBJ2-3	TGTGCCAGCAGTGAACAAGGGGTGCGCACAGATACGCAGTATTTT	CASSEQGVRTDTQYF
-	TRBV25-1	TRBD1	TRBJ1-2	TGTGCCAGCAGTGAAAAAACAGGGGAAGCAGGAAACTATGGCTACACCTTC	CASSEKTGEAGNYGYTF
-	TRBV19	TRBD1	TRBJ1-6	TGTGCCAGTAGTGCACGTAAGGGACAGGGGAATTCACCCCTCCACTTT	CASSARKGQGNSPLHF
once	TRBV27	-	TRBJ1-1	TGTGCCACCAACGACAGAGATGAAGCTTTCTTT	CATNDRDEAFF
-	TRBV28	-	TRBJ2-1	TGTGCCAGCAGTAGCAAGTCCTACAATGAGCAGTTCTTC	CASSSKSYNEQFF
-	TRBV28	TRBD1	TRBJ1-4	TGTGCCAGCGGGTTCGTCGTCCGACAGGGCCAGGATCTGTTTTTT	CASGFVVRQGQDLFF
-	TRBV7-3	-	TRBJ1-1	TGTGCCAGCACTGCCGAGAACACTGAAGCTTTCTTT	CASTAENTEAFF
-	TRBV11-3	TRBD1	TRBJ2-7	TGTGCCAGCAGCCCCGAAAGGGACAGGACATCCTACGAGCAGTACTTC	CASSPERDRTSYEQYF
once	TRBV19	TRBD1	TRBJ1-2	TGTGCCAGTAGGCAGGGGACAGGGGGCGCGGGTCCCTATGGCTACACCTTC	CASRQGTGGAGPYGYTF
-	TRBV7-2	-	TRBJ2-7	TGTGCCAGCAGCTTACGGGAAGGCTACGAGCAGTACTTC	CASSLREGYEQYF
-	TRBV7-2	-	TRBJ2-5	TGTGCCAGCAGCCAAGAAAGGGGACCGGGGGTAGAGACCCAGTACTTC	CASSQERGPGVETQYF
few	TRBV6-5	TRBD1	TRBJ1-2	TGTGCCAGCAGTTCTCGGACAGGCGTTCTCGATGGTGGCTACACCTTC	CASSSRTGVLDGGYTF
-	TRBV13	TRBD2	TRBJ2-1	TGTGCCAGCAGCTCGATCGAACGGGGGGGCCGCAATGAGCAGTTCTTC	CASSSIERGGRNEQFF
-	TRBV4-3	TRBD1	TRBJ1-1	TGCGCCAGCAGCCAAGGAACCGGGACAGGTGAAGCTTTCTTT	CASSQGTGTGEAFF
once	TRBV5-1	-	TRBJ1-1	TGCGCCAGCAGCTTGGCCGGCGCAAGGAACACTGAAGCTTTCTTT	CASSLAGARNTEAFF
-	TRBV27	TRBD1	TRBJ2-7	TGTGCCAGCACGGCAGGGGGCTCCTACGAGCAGTACTTC	CASTAGGSYEQYF